The clone carrying this T cell receptor (beta chain) came up many times. TCRdb fed the RT-PCR reads into MiXCR, producing one record per CDR3 protein. The sample consists of hundreds of thousands of distinct CDR3 sequences, approximately 15% of them appearing once. V gave up 0 bases and J gave up 9 bases, with 9 bases separating them. Per germline, CDR1 DFQATT and CDR2 SNEGSKA (reference sequence). This CDR3 is built from 12 residues. The rearrangement links TRBV20-1 to TRBJ2-1; D call uncertain. This TCR was sampled from a female donor in good health, serving as a healthy control. Material: memory CD4+ T cells from blood. The CDR3, as DNA: TGCAGTGCTAGAGATCACTGGGCTGAGCAGTTCTTC. Translating it yields CSARDHWAEQFF.